This entry describes one T cell receptor (beta chain). The germline V gene encodes CDR1 MNHEY and CDR2 SVGAGI. CDR3 length: 13 residues. V lost 10 bases and J lost 6; bases outside the gene matches: 11. The sample comes from a study of blood T cell repertoires in COVID-19. The overall study: Some COVID-19 samples were acute and others convalescent; all came from the United States, Italy and Spain. The analysed material was cDNA or gDNA that came from T cells, B-cell-depleted T cells, or PBMCs.

In the source study's methods: The authors estimated nucleated cell counts from reference gene primer amplification. Libraries were prepared by immunoSEQ multiplex PCR; TCRdb keeps only in-frame clonotypes and omits some of them. The V and J calls and the clone size are those of that table, but D and trimming were determined from the DNA. The sample lists more than 150,000 clones; approximately 85% were seen once. The clonotype comes from a woman over 75 with acute or convalescent COVID-19. This sequence joins TRBV6-5 and TRBJ1-1; TRBD1 matches at 7 bases. The sample consisted of peripheral blood. The CDR3 DNA sequence: TGTGCCACCGTGTTGACAGGGCGCGCTGAAGCTTTCTTT. Its protein is CATVLTGRAEAFF.